A single sample is the source of the 25 T cell receptor beta chains below, sequenced in a study of T cells in pancreatic ductal adenocarcinoma. The selected patients with pancreatic ductal adenocarcinoma had surgery but no neoadjuvant therapy. Clones were read by immunoSEQ multiplex PCR, and TCRdb kept only the in-frame ones, dropping some. The data hold over 90,000 clones, with 90% to 95% observed a single time. Sample: PBMCs. The receptors derive from a human donor with pancreatic ductal adenocarcinoma.

This chain connects TRBV9 to TRBJ1-2; a weak D match, TRBD1 (6 bases). Germline V gene data show CDR1 as SGDLS and CDR2 as YYNGEE. V was clipped by 0 bases and J by 6 bases, with 15 bases between them. The CDR3 contains 15 residues. The CDR3 nucleotides are TGTGCCAGCAGCGTAGGTCTTCGGGGGGCGCATGGCTACACCTTC. It specifies CASSVGLRGAHGYTF.

J is TRBJ2-5 and V is TRBV5-6, with 7 nucleotides matching TRBD1. CDR1 SGHDT and CDR2 YYEEEE come from the germline V gene. Trimming at V came to 4 bases and at J to 1 base, leaving 10 bases not matched to a gene. The CDR3 runs 16 residues. The CDR3 is CASSRIPGQSQETQYF. The DNA of the CDR3 is TGTGCCAGCAGCCGTATTCCGGGACAGTCCCAAGAGACCCAGTACTTC.

The chain recombines TRBV5-1 with TRBJ2-3; no clear D gene. The CDR3 totals 14 residues. Per the germline V gene, CDR1 is SGHRS and CDR2 is YFSETQ. V was trimmed by 4 bases and J by 2 bases, leaving 11 bases between them. CDR3 bases: TGCGCCAGCAGCGCCGGTGGGCCCACAGATACGCAGTATTTT. Its protein is CASSAGGPTDTQYF.

The chain combines TRBV7-8 with TRBJ2-1, with 9 bases matching TRBD1. The CDR3 contains 15 residues. CDR1 and CDR2 from the germline V gene are SGHVS and FQNEAQ. Trimming at V came to 3 bases and at J to 9 bases, leaving 9 bases not matched to a gene. CDR3 sequence: CASSFEDRGSSEQFF. The CDR3 region has the DNA TGTGCCAGCAGCTTTGAGGACAGGGGCTCGAGTGAGCAGTTCTTC.

V is TRBV7-9 and J is TRBJ2-1, with 8 bases that match TRBD2. The V and J ends lost 1 base and 4 bases, in that order; junction bases with no gene match: 15. Per the germline V gene, CDR1 is SEHNR and CDR2 is FQNEAQ (reference sequence). The CDR3 is 19 amino acids. As DNA, the CDR3 is TGTGCCAGCAGCTTAGTCAGGGGATCAGCGGGAGATGCGTACAATGAGCAGTTCTTC. Amino acid sequence: CASSLVRGSAGDAYNEQFF.

The CDR3 here is CASSSLAGPPSEQFF. The DNA for the CDR3 is TGTGCCAGCAGCTCCCTAGCGGGCCCTCCCAGTGAGCAGTTCTTC. V and J are TRBV11-2 and TRBJ2-1; TRBD2 agrees at 8 bases. The CDR3 is made up of 15 amino acids. Germline-derived CDR1 and CDR2 are SGHAT and FQNNGV. With V trimmed by 4 bases and J by 9 bases, 11 bases remained unmatched.

The rearrangement joins TRBV28 to TRBJ2-1, with D maybe TRBD1 (6 bases). Looked up from germline, CDR1 is MDHEN and CDR2 is SYDVKM. The V gene lost 9 bases and the J gene lost 5 bases, with 20 bases spanning the gap. This CDR3 region has 15 residues. This chain's CDR3 is CASGVGGASNNEQFF. DNA of the CDR3: TGTGCCAGTGGCGTAGGGGGTGCCTCAAACAATGAGCAGTTCTTC.

The count of this clone is one. This sequence joins TRBV4-3 and TRBJ2-5; D is possibly TRBD1 (5 bases). The germline V gene has CDR1 LGHNA and CDR2 YSLEER. This CDR3 comprises 15 residues. Trimming took off 3 bases at V and 3 bases at J, with 14 bases between the two ends. The CDR3 coding sequence is TGCGCCAGCAGCCAGAAAGTAAGGGGTGAAGAGACCCAGTACTTC. Amino acids: CASSQKVRGEETQYF.

As regards this clone: Other DNA variants within this sample encode the same CDR3. The V gene is TRBV5-1, the J gene TRBJ1-3, with D possibly being TRBD1 (5 bases). This CDR3 region has 14 residues. V was shortened by 5 bases and J by 0 bases, with 9 bases between the two germline ends. Germline V gene sequence: CDR1 SGHRS, CDR2 YFSETQ. The CDR3 nucleotides are TGCGCCAGCAGTCTGGACAACTCTGGAAACACCATATATTTT. This gives the protein CASSLDNSGNTIYF.

The rearrangement links TRBV19 to TRBJ2-7; TRBD1 agrees at 10 bases. J was trimmed by 7 bases and V by 5 bases; bases with no gene match: 5. Germline CDR1 LNHDA, CDR2 SQIVND (reference sequence). This CDR3 has 13 residues. Here the CDR3 reads CASSPRDRGEQYF. CDR3 DNA: TGTGCCAGTAGTCCCCGGGACAGGGGTGAGCAGTACTTC.

This chain links TRBV2 with TRBJ1-5; perhaps TRBD1 as D (5 bases). Trimming pared 8 bases from V and 7 bases from J, leaving 12 bases between. The germline V gene encodes CDR1 SNHLY and CDR2 FYNNEI. The CDR3 loop spans 12 amino acids. The CDR3: CASAQDEQPQHF. DNA for the CDR3: TGTGCCAGCGCACAGGATGAGCAGCCCCAGCATTTT.

This chain connects TRBV6-1 to TRBJ1-5; D remains ambiguous. This CDR3 is built from 14 residues. The V and J ends lost 5 bases and 0 bases respectively, with 8 bases between them. Per germline, CDR1 MNHNS and CDR2 SASEGT. DNA for the CDR3: TGTGCCAGCAGTCCAGTCATTAGCAATCAGCCCCAGCATTTT. This sequence encodes CASSPVISNQPQHF.

The chain employs TRBV6-5 and TRBJ1-1, with TRBD1 identical over 7 bases. The junction had 9 bases not matched to a gene; V was cut back by 5 bases and J by 6 bases. The CDR3 covers 14 residues. The germline CDR1 and CDR2 sequences are MNHEY and SVGAGI. CDR3 nucleotide sequence: TGTGCCAGCAGTCGGGACAGTTTTTACTCTGAAGCTTTCTTT. Amino acid sequence: CASSRDSFYSEAFF.

This sequence joins TRBV11-2 and TRBJ2-1, with 7 positions matching TRBD2. Germline assignment: CDR1 SGHAT and CDR2 FQNNGV. After removal of 0 bases from V and 6 bases from J, the junction contained 5 bases not matched to a gene. There are 15 residues in the CDR3. CDR3 in DNA: TGTGCCAGCAGCTTAGACGGGAGGTTGGGCAATGAGCAGTTCTTC. Protein product: CASSLDGRLGNEQFF.

The chain joins TRBV29-1 to TRBJ2-3; 8 nucleotides match TRBD1. The J segment lost 2 bases and the V segment lost 3 bases, leaving 7 bases of the junction unmatched. The CDR3 sequence is 15 residues long. Germline values: CDR1 SQVTM, CDR2 ANQGSEA. CDR3 nucleotides: TGCAGCGTTGATGCCGGGACAGGAGTCACAGATACGCAGTATTTT. It yields the protein CSVDAGTGVTDTQYF.

V is TRBV7-9 and J is TRBJ2-3; 7 bases match TRBD1. Germline CDR1 reads SEHNR; CDR2 reads FQNEAQ (reference sequence). The CDR3 totals 19 residues. V shed 2 bases and J 0 bases; nucleotides not matched to a gene: 14. The CDR3, as DNA: TGTGCCAGCAGCTTACAAAGACAGGGTTCGGGGCCTAGCACAGATACGCAGTATTTT. This sequence encodes CASSLQRQGSGPSTDTQYF.

J is TRBJ2-5 and V is TRBV9; 11 bases are a match to TRBD2. Germline CDR1 is SGDLS and CDR2 is YYNGEE. This CDR3 is built from 15 residues. V gave up 3 bases and J gave up 5 bases; unmatched junction bases: 6. The CDR3 DNA sequence: TGTGCCAGCAGCGATAGCGGGAGGGCCGGGGAGACCCAGTACTTC. Amino acid sequence: CASSDSGRAGETQYF.

The rearrangement links TRBV9 to TRBJ2-2, with 13 bases aligning to TRBD2. Germline lookup yields CDR1 SGDLS and CDR2 YYNGEE. This CDR3 is 16 amino acids long. Trimming cost V 4 bases and J 3 bases; bases outside gene matches: 3. The CDR3 DNA is TGTGCCAGCAGCCTACTAGCGGGAGGGGACACCGGGGAGCTGTTTTTT. The encoded protein is CASSLLAGGDTGELFF.

The genes are TRBV5-1 and TRBJ1-4; 7 bases line up with TRBD1. Germline CDR1 and CDR2: SGHRS and YFSETQ. The CDR3 has 14 residues. V lost 2 bases, J lost 7 bases, and 5 bases stayed unmatched. The CDR3 DNA is TGCGCCAGCAGCTTCACAGGGGTCGGTGAAAAACTGTTTTTT. Amino acid sequence: CASSFTGVGEKLFF.

CDR3 sequence: CASSTTGGTYEQYF. The CDR3 DNA reads as TGTGCCAGCAGTACGACAGGGGGGACCTACGAGCAGTACTTC. This chain connects TRBV27 to TRBJ2-7, with TRBD1 matching over 9 bases. This CDR3 has 14 residues. CDR1 MNHEY and CDR2 SMNVEV come from the germline V gene (reference sequence). J lost 2 bases, V lost 5 bases, and 4 bases had no gene match.

The V call is TRBV4-2, the J call TRBJ2-7; D may be TRBD2 (7 bases). Trimming stripped 1 base from V and 3 bases from J, with 19 bases between. The CDR3 is 17 amino acids. Germline V lookup: CDR1 LGHNA, CDR2 YNFKEQ. CDR3 protein: CASSQVGGGRLHYEQYF. Written as DNA, the CDR3 is TGTGCCAGCAGCCAAGTTGGGGGCGGGAGATTGCACTACGAGCAGTACTTC.

V and J are TRBV5-1 and TRBJ2-3; D perhaps matches TRBD2 (5 bases). Trimming took 7 bases from V and 6 from J, leaving 21 bases between them. CDR1 SGHRS and CDR2 YFSETQ come from the germline V gene. The CDR3 length is 15 residues. The chain's CDR3 is CASHLGLQYTDTQYF. Here the CDR3 DNA reads TGCGCCAGCCATCTCGGACTTCAATATACCGATACGCAGTATTTT.

The chain is built from TRBV5-3 and TRBJ2-7; D gene uncertain. TRBV5-3 is noted as an ORF with a role that remains uncertain. The CDR3 loop spans 14 amino acids. V lost 0 bases and J lost 3, with 10 bases in between. In nucleotides, the CDR3 is TGTGCCAGAAGCTTGGGGGTTGGGCGCTACGAGCAGTACTTC. Its protein product is CARSLGVGRYEQYF.

This sequence joins TRBV30 and TRBJ2-7, with D possibly matching TRBD2 (6 bases). Trimming took 0 bases from V and 4 from J, leaving 7 bases between them. The CDR3 is 12 amino acids. Germline V gene data show CDR1 as GTSNPN and CDR2 as SVGIG (reference sequence). Here the CDR3 DNA reads TGTGCCTGGAGTGTCGGGGGTTACGAGCAGTACTTC. It yields the protein CAWSVGGYEQYF.

The rearrangement joins TRBV12-1 to TRBJ1-1. TRBV12-1 is annotated as a pseudogene. The CDR3 spans 10 residues. CDR3 coding DNA: TGTGCCAGCAGCTCCCCCGGGGCTTTCTTT. It specifies CASSSPGAFF.